This T cell receptor (beta chain) was sequenced in a study of control samples from healthy donors and cancer patients. TCRdb's copy holds only in-frame clones and misses some; the assay was immunoSEQ multiplex PCR. Of some 96,000 clones listed, more than 85% are singletons. CDR3 length equals 15 residues. From germline, CDR1 is SGDLS and CDR2 YYNGEE. The V end lost 4 bases, the J end lost 7 bases, and 15 bases lay between the germline ends. This clone was counted a few times. The source is a woman between 45 and 60 years old in good health. The sample comprised blood. The chain uses TRBV9 and TRBJ1-6, with D perhaps matching TRBD1 (6 bases). The CDR3 DNA is TGTGCCAGCAGCCTACAGGGACAAACCAATTCACCCCTCCACTTT. Amino acids: CASSLQGQTNSPLHF.